This T cell receptor beta chain comes out of a study of blood T cell repertoires in COVID-19. Study information: Donors in the United States, Italy and Spain gave samples during acute or convalescent COVID-19.

This CDR3 comprises 14 residues. In germline, CDR1 is LGHDT, CDR2 YNNKEL (reference sequence). The V end lost 0 bases, the J end lost 2 bases, and 7 bases lay between the germline ends. In the original workflow: Researchers report that nucleated cell counts were estimated from reference gene primer amplification. Profiled with immunoSEQ multiplex PCR; TCRdb holds only in-frame clones, not every one. V and J calls and clone size are given by that table; D and trimming were obtained from the DNA. The table lists fewer than 150,000 clones, about 80% of them singletons, with 5.5% to 7% in the top ten. The clonotype was recovered from a human donor in a cohort sampled during active COVID-19. Sequenced: peripheral blood. V usage is TRBV3-1 (or the pseudogene TRBV3-2) and J usage is TRBJ2-5; D gene ambiguous. CDR3 in DNA: TGTGCCAGCAGCCAAGAGAACAGTCAAGAGACCCAGTACTTC. It translates to CASSQENSQETQYF.